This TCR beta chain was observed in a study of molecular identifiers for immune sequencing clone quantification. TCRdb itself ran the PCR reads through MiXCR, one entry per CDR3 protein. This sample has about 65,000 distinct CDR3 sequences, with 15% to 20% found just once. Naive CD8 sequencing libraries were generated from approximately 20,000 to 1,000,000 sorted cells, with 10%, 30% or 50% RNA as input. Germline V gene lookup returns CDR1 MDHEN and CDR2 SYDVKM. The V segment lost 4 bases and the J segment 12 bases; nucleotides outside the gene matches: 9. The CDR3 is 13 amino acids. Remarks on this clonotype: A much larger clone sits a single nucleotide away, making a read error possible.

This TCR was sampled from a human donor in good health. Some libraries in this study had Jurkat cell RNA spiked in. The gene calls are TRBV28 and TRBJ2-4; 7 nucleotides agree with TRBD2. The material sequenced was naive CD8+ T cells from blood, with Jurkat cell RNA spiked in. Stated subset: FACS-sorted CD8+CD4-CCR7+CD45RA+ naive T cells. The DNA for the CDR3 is TGTGCCAGCAGTTGGGGGACTATAGACACTCAGTACTTC. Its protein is CASSWGTIDTQYF.